This T cell receptor beta chain was sequenced during a study of identical twins. General study findings and limits: Findings depended on cross-sectional statistics rather than tracking the same donors. Models underpredicted monozygotic twin sharing of out-of-frame TCR alpha.

Template switching added a universal primer binding site, and final cDNA carried unique molecular identifiers. A single record per CDR3 protein comes from TCRdb applying MiXCR to the 5' RACE reads. The table has 500,000 to 650,000 distinct CDR3 sequences, around 24% seen once. A remark on this clonotype: Its antigen is unidentified.

V lost 5 bases and J lost 7, with 14 bases in between. CDR1 is SGHRS, CDR2 YFSETQ, per germline. This CDR3 contains 13 residues. This same sample was also part of a study on yellow fever vaccine responses in identical twins. That source reports: Twin vaccine T cell responses reportedly seemed partly convergent, partly personalized.

Specimen: CD4+ T cells sorted from blood. This clonotype originated in a young woman in good health. The V and J genes are TRBV5-1 and TRBJ2-3, with a tentative D call TRBD1 (5 bases). CDR3 sequence reads: CASRFNQGNTQYF. CDR3 DNA sequence: TGCGCCAGCAGGTTCAACCAGGGAAATACGCAGTATTTT.